A single sample is the source of the 9 T cell receptor beta chains below, sequenced in a study of cytomegalovirus exposure and HLA in healthy donors. Profiled with immunoSEQ multiplex PCR; TCRdb holds only in-frame clones, not every one. The profile shows 70,000 or so clones, roughly nine tenths of them singletons. What was sequenced was PBMCs. The receptors stem from a man aged 18 to 30 in good health and CMV-seronegative.

The rearrangement joins TRBV28 to TRBJ1-5; unclear D gene. The CDR3 has 18 amino acids. Per germline, CDR1 MDHEN and CDR2 SYDVKM. V was trimmed by 5 bases and J by 2 bases, leaving 22 bases between them. Here the CDR3 reads CASSPPRSGEFRNQPQHF. The CDR3 region has the DNA TGTGCCAGCAGTCCACCGCGGTCCGGAGAGTTCCGCAATCAGCCCCAGCATTTT.

This clone was observed a few times. The rearrangement joins TRBV21-1 to TRBJ2-7; the table calls TRBD2, which could not be checked here. TRBV21-1 is a documented pseudogene. The CDR3 runs to 15 residues. The CDR3 protein is CASSSRDHPSYEQYF. CDR3 DNA sequence: TGTGCCAGCAGCTCCCGGGATCACCCCTCCTACGAGCAGTACTTC.

The chain employs TRBV28 and TRBJ1-4; no definite D call. V was pared by 5 bases and J by 7 bases, with 17 bases between. Looked up from germline, CDR1 is MDHEN and CDR2 is SYDVKM. This CDR3 is built from 15 residues. Here the CDR3 DNA reads TGTGCCAGCAGTCCCGGGATTCAAAGGGTTGAAAAACTGTTTTTT. Protein product: CASSPGIQRVEKLFF.

This sequence joins TRBV7-2 and TRBJ1-2; the D gene is possibly TRBD1 (6 bases). CDR1 SGHTA and CDR2 FQGNSA come from the germline V gene. The CDR3 is 13 amino acids. V gave up 5 bases and J gave up 10 bases, with 17 bases separating them. In DNA, the CDR3 is TGTGCCAGCAGCGCGAACAGGGTCGAACCCTACACCTTC. It yields the protein CASSANRVEPYTF.

The CDR3 loop reads CASRGLLRANTEAFF. In nucleotides, the CDR3 is TGCGCCAGCAGAGGACTTCTCCGGGCCAACACTGAAGCTTTCTTT. The J gene is TRBJ1-1, the V gene TRBV5-1; no reliable D call. The CDR3 spans 15 residues. Germline V lookup: CDR1 SGHRS, CDR2 YFSETQ. V was trimmed by 5 bases and J by 2 bases, leaving 16 bases between them. The full variable domain, with the rest looked up from reference TRBV5-1 and TRBJ1-1, is KAGVTQTPRYLIKTRGQQVTLSCSPISGHRSVSWYQQTPGQGLQFLFEYFSETQRNKGNFPGRFSGRQFSNSRSEMNVSTLELGDSALYLCASRGLLRANTEAFFGQGTRLTVV.

With respect to this clone: The junction departs from germline at one end; a sequencing error may be responsible. The genes are TRBV29-1 and TRBJ2-3; 10 bases map to TRBD2. The length of the CDR3 is 11 residues. Germline V gene data show CDR1 as SQVTM and CDR2 as ANQGSEA. CDR3 nucleotides: TGCAGCGTTCGGCCCGGGACTAGCGACGACTTT. Encoded protein: CSVRPGTSDDF.

This clone was observed once. This chain uses TRBV11-2 with TRBJ2-2, with TRBD2 identical over 14 bases. CDR1 SGHAT and CDR2 FQNNGV come from the germline V gene. The CDR3 totals 18 residues. The V gene end was trimmed by 6 bases and the J gene end by 1 base; junction bases not matched to a gene: 7. The CDR3 reads CASSLGLAGGRNTGELFF. The CDR3 DNA reads TGTGCCAGCAGTCTCGGACTAGCGGGAGGTCGGAACACCGGGGAGCTGTTTTTT.

The rearrangement joins TRBV7-2 to TRBJ2-7; D gene unclear. V lost 5 bases, J lost 4 bases, and 9 bases lay in between. The germline gives CDR1 SGHTA, CDR2 FQGNSA. This CDR3 has 12 amino acids. CDR3 nucleotide sequence: TGTGCCAGCAGCCCAACTACGTACGAGCAGTACTTC. Protein: CASSPTTYEQYF. The full variable domain, with the rest looked up from reference TRBV7-2 and TRBJ2-7, is GAGVSQSPSNKVTEKGKDVELRCDPISGHTALYWYRQSLGQGLEFLIYFQGNSAPDKSGLPSDRFSAERTGGSVSTLTIQRTQQEDSAVYLCASSPTTYEQYFGPGTRLTVT.

The chain employs TRBV29-1 and TRBJ1-3, with TRBD1 identical over 8 bases. Germline V lookup: CDR1 SQVTM, CDR2 ANQGSEA. CDR3 size: 15 residues. The V gene end was trimmed by 6 bases and the J gene end by 8 bases; junction bases not matched to a gene: 15. The CDR3 bases are TGCAGCGTCTCCCTCCCGGGGACAGGCCAGTACACCATATATTTT. Translation gives CSVSLPGTGQYTIYF.